This T cell receptor (beta chain) comes out of a study of siplizumab effects on memory and regulatory T cells. Study results and limitations: Controls had around 26% Treg-derived mappable alloreactive CD4+ clones on average, versus approximately 70% with siplizumab.

In regard to this clone: Its antigen is as yet unknown.

The table came from immunoSEQ multiplex PCR; TCRdb's copy has only in-frame clones and leaves some out. The sample carries roughly 100,000 clones, more than 85% recorded once. V lost 5 bases and J lost 6, with 19 bases in between. The CDR3 loop spans 15 amino acids. Germline V gene data show CDR1 as MNHEY and CDR2 as SMNVEV (reference sequence). What was sequenced was Tregs sorted from blood. The clonotype comes from a human donor in good health. The V gene is TRBV27, the J gene TRBJ2-5; maybe TRBD2 (6 bases). The CDR3 DNA reads TGTGCCAGCAGTCCGACCGGGACTCCTGGGAAGACCCAGTACTTC. Translated, it gives CASSPTGTPGKTQYF.